This T cell receptor beta chain was captured by sequencing in a study of cytomegalovirus exposure and HLA in healthy donors. Whole-study results and caveats: Several top significant clusters appeared, in a later analysis, to be linked to common viral pathogens. Confirmation was obtained in vitro that a few CMV-associated chains are specific for CMV antigens. Later on, an analysis showed TCR association rates differing by HLA locus, with DRB1 the most and HLA-C the fewest. A later analysis reportedly identified an Asian-associated ancestry cluster as carrying fewer N-insertions than the 666-donor mean.

Germline V CDR1 and CDR2: SEHNR, FQNEAQ (reference sequence). V lost 7 bases, J lost 3 bases, and 21 bases lay in between. The CDR3 runs 16 residues. PCR was performed using 60 Vbeta and 13 Jbeta primers. Sequenced by immunoSEQ multiplex PCR; TCRdb stores in-frame clones only, minus some. The repertoire holds roughly 180,000 clones, with around 80% as singletons. Only a few counts were recorded for this clone. Its specificity is unknown. The rearrangement links TRBV7-9 to TRBJ1-1; no reliable D call. What was sequenced was PBMCs. The source is a female donor in good health and CMV-seronegative. The CDR3 sequence: CASTDRRRVHDTEAFF. In DNA, the CDR3 is TGTGCCAGCACCGACCGGAGGAGGGTGCATGACACTGAAGCTTTCTTT.